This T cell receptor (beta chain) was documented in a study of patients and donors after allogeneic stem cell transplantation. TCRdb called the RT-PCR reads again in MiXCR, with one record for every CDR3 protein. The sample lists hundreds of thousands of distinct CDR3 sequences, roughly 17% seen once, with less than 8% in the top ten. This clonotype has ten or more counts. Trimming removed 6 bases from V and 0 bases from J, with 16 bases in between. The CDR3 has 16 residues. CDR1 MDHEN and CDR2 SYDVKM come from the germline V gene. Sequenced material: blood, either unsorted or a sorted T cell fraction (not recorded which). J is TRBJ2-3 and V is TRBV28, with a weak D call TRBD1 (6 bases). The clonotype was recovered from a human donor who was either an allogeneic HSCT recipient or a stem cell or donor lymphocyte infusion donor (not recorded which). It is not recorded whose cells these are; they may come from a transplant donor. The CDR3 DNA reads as TGTGCCAGCAGCCATTTTCAGGGGTGGAGCACAGATACGCAGTATTTT. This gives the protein CASSHFQGWSTDTQYF. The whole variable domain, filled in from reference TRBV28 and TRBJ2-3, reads DVKVTQSSRYLVKRTGEKVFLECVQDMDHENMFWYRQDPGLGLRLIYFSYDVKMKEKGDIPEGYSVSREKKERFSLILESASTNQTSMYLCASSHFQGWSTDTQYFGPGTRLTVL.